These 5 T cell receptor beta chains came from one sample sequenced in a study of blood T cell repertoires in COVID-19. Data came from immunoSEQ multiplex PCR; TCRdb stores just in-frame clones and leaves some out. Found here are more than 150,000 clones, 86% of them singletons; the top ten hold 20%. The specimen sequenced was peripheral blood. These receptors came from a man in his 70s with active or convalescent COVID-19.

This clone was seen just once. V is TRBV19 and J is TRBJ2-5; TRBD2 might be the D (6 bases). Germline values: CDR1 LNHDA, CDR2 SQIVND (reference sequence). The CDR3 is made up of 15 amino acids. The ends were cut back, 6 bases at V and 2 bases at J, with 16 bases in the middle. The CDR3, as DNA: TGTGCCAGTAGACCCCGGGACTCGCTACAAGAGACCCAGTACTTC. Translated, it gives CASRPRDSLQETQYF. Full variable domain (remainder filled in from reference TRBV19 and TRBJ2-5): DGGITQSPKYLFRKEGQNVTLSCEQNLNHDAMYWYRQDPGQGLRLIYYSQIVNDFQKGDIAEGYSVSREKKESFPLTVTSAQKNPTAFYLCASRPRDSLQETQYFGPGTRLLVL.

V gene TRBV30 combines with J gene TRBJ1-5; a possible D gene is TRBD1 (5 bases). V gave up 3 bases and J gave up 2 bases, with 17 bases separating them. Germline assignment: CDR1 GTSNPN and CDR2 SVGIG (reference sequence). This CDR3 is 16 amino acids long. Here the CDR3 reads CAWSSPLGGGNQPQHF. The CDR3 nucleotides read TGTGCCTGGAGCTCCCCCCTCGGGGGTGGCAATCAGCCCCAGCATTTT.

Concerning this clone itself: The same CDR3 is also encoded by other DNA sequences in this sample. CDR3 DNA sequence: TGTGCCAGTAGTATAAGCGGGGGGCTGAACACTGAAGCTTTCTTT. Its translation is CASSISGGLNTEAFF. This chain uses TRBV19 with TRBJ1-1; tentative D call: TRBD1 (6 bases). The CDR3 totals 15 residues. Germline V gene sequence: CDR1 LNHDA, CDR2 SQIVND (reference sequence). V lost 2 bases and J lost 0, with 10 bases in between.

The rearrangement links TRBV7-2 to TRBJ2-1; possibly TRBD1 for D (6 bases). The CDR3 spans 14 residues. Germline CDR1 SGHTA, CDR2 FQGNSA. Trimming removed 3 bases at V and 3 bases at J, with 9 bases between. This CDR3 reads CASSFRTVYNEQFF. The CDR3 DNA reads TGTGCCAGCAGCTTCCGGACAGTCTACAATGAGCAGTTCTTC.

The chain couples TRBV6-5 to TRBJ1-5; 8 nucleotides line up with TRBD1. J was trimmed by 1 base and V by 6 bases; bases with no gene match: 5. This CDR3 is built from 15 residues. Per germline, CDR1 MNHEY and CDR2 SVGAGI. The CDR3 reads CASRGTGLSNQPQHF. The CDR3 coding sequence is TGTGCCAGCAGGGGGACAGGACTGAGCAATCAGCCCCAGCATTTT.